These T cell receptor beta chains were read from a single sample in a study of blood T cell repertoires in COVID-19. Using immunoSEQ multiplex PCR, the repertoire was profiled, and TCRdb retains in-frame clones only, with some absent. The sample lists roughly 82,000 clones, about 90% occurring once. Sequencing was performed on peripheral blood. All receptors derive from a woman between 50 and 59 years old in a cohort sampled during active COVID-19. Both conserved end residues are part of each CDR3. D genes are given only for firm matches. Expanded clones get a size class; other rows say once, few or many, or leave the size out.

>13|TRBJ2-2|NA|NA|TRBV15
TGTGCCACCAAGGGGGACCCGACCGGGGAGCTGTTTTTT
CATKGDPTGELFF
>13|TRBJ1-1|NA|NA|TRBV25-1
TGTGCCAGCACCCGGACTCCTTACACTGAAGCTTTCTTT
CASTRTPYTEAFF
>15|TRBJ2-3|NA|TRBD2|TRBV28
TGTGCCAGCACCCTAGGAACTAGCGGGGGGGATACGCAGTATTTT
CASTLGTSGGDTQYF
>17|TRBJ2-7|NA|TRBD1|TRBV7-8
TGTGCCAGCAGCTTAGTCCCCCCGGGACAGGCCTCCTACGAGCAGTACTTC
CASSLVPPGQASYEQYF
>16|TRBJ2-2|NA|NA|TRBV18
TGTGCCAGCTCACCACCTAATAGAGGGATCGGCGGGGAGCTGTTTTTT
CASSPPNRGIGGELFF
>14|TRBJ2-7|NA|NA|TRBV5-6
TGTGCCAGCAGCTTGCGTTGGAGCTCCTACGAGCAGTACTTC
CASSLRWSSYEQYF
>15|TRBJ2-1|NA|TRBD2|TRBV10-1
TGCGCCAGCAGTGAAGAGACTAGCGGGATCAATGAGCAGTTCTTC
CASSEETSGINEQFF
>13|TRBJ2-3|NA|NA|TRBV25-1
TGTGCCAGCAGCAACTATGGCACAGATACGCAGTATTTT
CASSNYGTDTQYF
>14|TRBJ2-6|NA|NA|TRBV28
TGTGCCAGCGCGGAGGGCTCTGGGGCCAACGTCCTGACTTTC
CASAEGSGANVLTF
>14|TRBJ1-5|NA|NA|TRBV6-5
NA
CASILGGSNQPQHF
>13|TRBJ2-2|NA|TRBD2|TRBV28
TGTGTAACCGGGACTAGCGTGCCCGGGGAGCTGTTTTTT
CVTGTSVPGELFF
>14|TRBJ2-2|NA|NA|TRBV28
TGTGCCAGCAGTTCCAGGTTGAACACCGGGGAGCTGTTTTTT
CASSSRLNTGELFF
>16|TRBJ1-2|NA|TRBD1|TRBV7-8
TGTGCCAGCAGCCCCCAGGGACAGGGGGGGATCTATGGCTACACCTTC
CASSPQGQGGIYGYTF
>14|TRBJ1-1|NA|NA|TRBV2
TGTGCCAGCACCCCGGAGGGGTTGAACACTGAAGCTTTCTTT
CASTPEGLNTEAFF
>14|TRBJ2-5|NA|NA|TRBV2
TGTGCCAGCATTCGAGGGAACAGTGGGGAGACCCAGTACTTC
CASIRGNSGETQYF
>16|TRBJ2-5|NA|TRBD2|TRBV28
TGTGCCAGCAGTCCCCGGATTAGCGGGTCCCAAGAGACCCAGTACTTC
CASSPRISGSQETQYF
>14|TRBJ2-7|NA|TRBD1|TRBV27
TGTGCCAGCAGTCAGACAGGGGGCTCCTACGAGCAGTACTTC
CASSQTGGSYEQYF
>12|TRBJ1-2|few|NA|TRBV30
TGTGCCTGGACCCGAGGGTCCAATGGCTACACCTTC
CAWTRGSNGYTF
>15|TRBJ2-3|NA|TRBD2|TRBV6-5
TGTGCCAGCAGACCCAGCGGGGGGAGCACAGATACGCAGTATTTT
CASRPSGGSTDTQYF
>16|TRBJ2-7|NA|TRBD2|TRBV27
TGTGCCAGCAGACCTTATACTAGCGGGTTAACCTACGAGCAGTACTTC
CASRPYTSGLTYEQYF
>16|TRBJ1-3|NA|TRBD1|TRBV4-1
TGCGCCAGCAGCCAAGTATGGGACAGCTCTGGAAACACCATATATTTT
CASSQVWDSSGNTIYF
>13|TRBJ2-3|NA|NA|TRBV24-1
TGTGCCACCAGTGTCGGGGGCACAGATACGCAGTATTTT
CATSVGGTDTQYF
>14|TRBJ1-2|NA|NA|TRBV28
TGTGCCAGCAGTCCCCGCACAGCTAACTATGGCTACACCTTC
CASSPRTANYGYTF
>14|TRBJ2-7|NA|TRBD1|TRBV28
TGTGCCAGCAGGGGGGACAGGGTAAGCCACGAGCAGTACTTC
CASRGDRVSHEQYF
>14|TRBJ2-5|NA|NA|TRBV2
TGTGCCAGCACCTCTCAGGGGGGCGCGGAGACCCAGTACTTC
CASTSQGGAETQYF
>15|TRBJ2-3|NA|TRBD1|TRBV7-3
TGTGCCAGCAGGAAGGACAGGGCTAGCACAGATACGCAGTATTTT
CASRKDRASTDTQYF
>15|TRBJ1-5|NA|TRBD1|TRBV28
TGTGCCAGCACCCCCCCGGACAGGGGGCGACAGCCCCAGCATTTT
CASTPPDRGRQPQHF
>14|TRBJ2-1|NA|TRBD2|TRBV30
TGTGCCTGGATTGAAGGGACTAGTGCCAATGAGCAGTTCTTC
CAWIEGTSANEQFF
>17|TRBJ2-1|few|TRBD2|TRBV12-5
TGTGCTAGTGGTTTGGTTCGACTAGCGGGGCGTCGCAATGAGCAGTTCTTC
CASGLVRLAGRRNEQFF
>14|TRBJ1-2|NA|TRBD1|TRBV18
TGTGCCAGCTCACCGATCGGACAGGAGTATGGCTACACCTTC
CASSPIGQEYGYTF
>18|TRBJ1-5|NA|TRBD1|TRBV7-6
TGTGCCAGCAGCTTAGAGGCAGGGGGCTATTCTAGGAATCAGCCCCAGCATTTT
CASSLEAGGYSRNQPQHF
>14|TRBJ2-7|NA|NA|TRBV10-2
TGCGCCAGCAGTGAACGGGGGAGGTCCTACGAGCAGTACTTC
CASSERGRSYEQYF
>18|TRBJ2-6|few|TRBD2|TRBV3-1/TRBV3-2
TGTGCCAGCAGCCCCCGGGGCGGGAGGGCCTCTGGGGCCAACGTCCTGACTTTC
CASSPRGGRASGANVLTF
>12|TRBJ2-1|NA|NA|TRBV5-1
TGCGCCAGCAGCTTGGGCGCGAATGAGCAGTTCTTC
CASSLGANEQFF
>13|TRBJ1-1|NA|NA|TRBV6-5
TGTGCCAGCAGTTATACGGGGGACTTTGAAGCTTTCTTT
CASSYTGDFEAFF
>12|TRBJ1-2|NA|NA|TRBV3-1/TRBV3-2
TGTGCCAGCAGTAAGGACTCCTATGGCTACACCTTC
CASSKDSYGYTF
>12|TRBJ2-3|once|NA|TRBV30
TGTGCCTGGGGGGGCGGAGGGGATACGCAGTATTTT
CAWGGGGDTQYF
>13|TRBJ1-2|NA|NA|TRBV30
TGTGCCTGGAGTATGGCAGGAGGAGCTGGCTACACCTTC
CAWSMAGGAGYTF
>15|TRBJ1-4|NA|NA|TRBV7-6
TGTGCCAGCAGCCCCGACCCCGGGCAGGGTGAAAAACTGTTTTTT
CASSPDPGQGEKLFF
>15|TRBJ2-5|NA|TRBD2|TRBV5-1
TGCGCCAGCAGCTCGGGACTAGCGGGAGTAGAGACCCAGTACTTC
CASSSGLAGVETQYF
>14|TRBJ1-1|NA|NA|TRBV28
TGTGCCAGCAGTCCCCCGGGTGGCGACACTGAAGCTTTCTTT
CASSPPGGDTEAFF
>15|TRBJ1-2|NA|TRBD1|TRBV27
TGTGCCAGCAGTTTATCGAGAGACAGGGGCTATGGCTACACCTTC
CASSLSRDRGYGYTF
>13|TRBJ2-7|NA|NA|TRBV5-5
TGTGCCAGCAGCTTGGGACTGAACTACGAGCAGTACTTC
CASSLGLNYEQYF
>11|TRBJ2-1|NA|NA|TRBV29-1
TGCAGCGTTCCGACTGGCAATGAGCAGTTCTTC
CSVPTGNEQFF
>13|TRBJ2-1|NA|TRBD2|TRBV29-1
TGCAGCGCTCCGGGACTAGGCTACAATGAGCAGTTCTTC
CSAPGLGYNEQFF